What follows are 18 T cell receptor beta chains derived from one specimen sequenced in a study of response to subunit inactivated influenza vaccine. A single record per CDR3 protein comes from TCRdb applying MiXCR to the RT-PCR reads. The data contain about 540,000 distinct CDR3 sequences, approximately 20% of them seen just once; the ten biggest clones take up approximately 3%. These data also formed part of another study, on T cells expressing NK-cell markers. This second study notes: Scientists made TCR beta cDNA using 5'RACE template switching with UMIs.

Sample: CD4+ T cells sorted from PBMCs, taken 11 to 12 days after vaccination. All receptors derive from a man aged 45 to 65 who received an inactivated influenza vaccine.

This chain uses TRBV12-3 or TRBV12-4 with TRBJ2-1; TRBD1 matches at 8 bases. The CDR3 sequence is 15 residues long. V dropped 5 bases and J dropped 9; count of bases not matched to a gene: 12. CDR3 in DNA: TGTGCCAGCAGTCCCAGGGGGCCCTCTGGGAGTGAGCAGTTCTTC. Residues: CASSPRGPSGSEQFF.

The rearrangement uses TRBV7-9 and TRBJ2-3, with D possibly matching TRBD2 (6 bases). The CDR3 extends over 14 amino acids. The V gene lost 6 bases and the J gene lost 3 bases, with 13 bases spanning the gap. Germline CDR1 SEHNR, CDR2 FQNEAQ (reference sequence). CDR3 sequence reads: CASRSRLVTDTQYF. CDR3 sequence (DNA): TGTGCCAGCAGATCAAGACTAGTTACAGATACGCAGTATTTT.

This clonotype was picked up a small number of times. The rearrangement uses TRBV18 and TRBJ2-7, with D maybe TRBD2 (6 bases). CDR3 length: 15 amino acids. The ends were cut back, 2 bases at V and 6 bases at J, with 17 bases in the middle. Germline assignment: CDR1 KGHSH and CDR2 LQKENI. CDR3 in DNA: TGTGCCAGCTCACCAATGATAGGGCGGGGAACCGAGCAGTACTTC. Amino acids: CASSPMIGRGTEQYF.

This clonotype was counted only a few times. This rearrangement joins TRBV28 to TRBJ2-7; D unresolved. Per the germline V gene, CDR1 is MDHEN and CDR2 is SYDVKM. The CDR3 length is 14 residues. The V end lost 5 bases, the J end lost 1 base, and 12 bases lay between the germline ends. CDR3 in DNA: TGTGCCAGCAGTCCGGTAGGTGGATCCTACGAGCAGTACTTC. Its protein product is CASSPVGGSYEQYF.

This chain joins TRBV29-1 and TRBJ2-1; TRBD2 matches 12 bases. This CDR3 has 15 amino acids. The germline CDR1 and CDR2 sequences are SQVTM and ANQGSEA. The V and J ends lost 2 bases and 8 bases, in that order; junction bases with no gene match: 7. CDR3 bases: TGCAGCGTTGAACGCCTAGCGGGGGGGCCCTATGAGCAGTTCTTC. It yields the protein CSVERLAGGPYEQFF.

V usage is TRBV12-3 or TRBV12-4 and J usage is TRBJ2-7; the D gene is possibly TRBD1 (6 bases). This CDR3 contains 14 residues. Between the trimmed V and J ends, which lost 6 bases and 5 bases, there was a span of 17 bases. The CDR3 region is CASSRRTVGNEQYF. The CDR3 DNA is TGTGCCAGCAGCCGCAGGACAGTCGGAAACGAGCAGTACTTC.

This clonotype turned up a few times. V and J are TRBV12-3 or TRBV12-4 and TRBJ1-1; D may be TRBD1 (5 bases). CDR3 length equals 15 residues. V was clipped by 2 bases and J by 1 base, with 11 bases between them. The CDR3 spells CASSLRGGPNTEAFF. As DNA, the CDR3 is TGTGCCAGCAGTTTAAGGGGAGGGCCGAACACTGAAGCTTTCTTT.

This clonotype was observed a single time. A much larger clone differs by one base, so this may be a read error. The genes are TRBV9 and TRBJ2-5; maybe TRBD2 (5 bases). The CDR3 has 11 amino acids. Germline V gives CDR1 SGDLS, CDR2 YYNGEE. CDR3 coding DNA: TGTGCCAGCAGCGTGGGAGAGCCCCAGTACTTC. Its translation: CASSVGEPQYF.

This clonotype was observed many times. The J gene is TRBJ2-1, the V gene TRBV3-1; D possibly corresponds to TRBD2 (6 bases). CDR1 and CDR2 (germline): LGHDT, YNNKEL (reference sequence). CDR3 length equals 16 residues. Trimming pared 1 base from V and 0 bases from J, leaving 10 bases between. The CDR3 loop reads CASSQVSGSSYNEQFF. CDR3 coding DNA: TGTGCCAGCAGCCAAGTATCCGGGAGCTCCTACAATGAGCAGTTCTTC.

V gene TRBV10-3 combines with J gene TRBJ2-5; 11 positions match TRBD1. Trimming at V came to 4 bases and at J to 2 bases, leaving 6 bases not matched to a gene. The CDR3 extends over 16 amino acids. Per germline, CDR1 ENHRY and CDR2 SYGVKD. CDR3 sequence reads: CAISVSDRGLQETQYF. In nucleotides, the CDR3 is TGTGCCATCAGTGTTTCGGACAGGGGGCTTCAAGAGACCCAGTACTTC.

The chain combines TRBV6-1 with TRBJ2-7, with 11 bases that match TRBD1. The germline CDR1 and CDR2 sequences are MNHNS and SASEGT. The J segment lost 6 bases and the V segment lost 5 bases, leaving 6 bases of the junction unmatched. This CDR3 contains 14 residues. CDR3 residues: CASSRRTGGSEQYF. The CDR3 nucleotides are TGTGCCAGCAGTAGGAGGACAGGGGGCTCCGAGCAGTACTTC.

The chain combines TRBV20-1 with TRBJ2-2; D uncertain. Germline V gene data show CDR1 as DFQATT and CDR2 as SNEGSKA (reference sequence). The CDR3 runs 14 residues. Trimming shortened V by 1 base and J by 4 bases, and 10 bases separated the two germline ends. CDR3 in DNA: TGCAGTGCTAGAGTCGGGTTTGTCACCGGGGAGCTGTTTTTT. Translated, it gives CSARVGFVTGELFF.

The sample holds a few counts of this clonotype. The chain links TRBV5-1 to TRBJ2-1; TRBD2 is a possible D gene (5 bases). V was cut by 0 bases and J by 4 bases, with 14 bases left in between. CDR3 size: 16 residues. The germline V gene encodes CDR1 SGHRS and CDR2 YFSETQ. CDR3 loop: CASSLDSGSPYNEQFF. In DNA, the CDR3 is TGCGCCAGCAGCTTGGATAGTGGGAGCCCTTACAATGAGCAGTTCTTC.

This rearrangement joins TRBV10-3 to TRBJ2-7; possible D gene TRBD1, 6 bases. CDR3 length equals 13 residues. The germline CDR1 and CDR2 sequences are ENHRY and SYGVKD. V shed 7 bases and J shed 1 base, with 11 bases lying between them. Here the CDR3 DNA reads TGTGCCATCACCGCAGGGGTGTCCTACGAGCAGTACTTC. This translates into CAITAGVSYEQYF.

The chain employs TRBV6-2 or TRBV6-3 and TRBJ1-5; no clear D. Germline assignment: CDR1 MNHEY and CDR2 SVGEGT. The CDR3 loop spans 15 amino acids. V lost 2 bases and J 5 bases, leaving 13 bases between the germline ends. In DNA form, the CDR3 reads TGTGCCAGCAGTTACAGACCGGGTCTCGATCAGCCCCAGCATTTT. This codes for CASSYRPGLDQPQHF.

This clonotype was seen at least ten times. This chain connects TRBV11-2 to TRBJ1-2; D is unclear. The V gene lost 3 bases and the J gene lost 2 bases, with 10 bases spanning the gap. Per the germline V gene, CDR1 is SGHAT and CDR2 is FQNNGV. CDR3 size: 14 residues. This chain's CDR3 is CASSFGGANYGYTF. The CDR3 coding sequence is TGTGCCAGCAGCTTCGGAGGCGCGAACTATGGCTACACCTTC.

The V gene is TRBV4-1, the J gene TRBJ2-3; 12 bases line up with TRBD2. CDR1 and CDR2 from the germline V gene are MGHRA and YSYEKL. V dropped 0 bases and J dropped 5; count of bases not matched to a gene: 9. CDR3 length: 18 amino acids. The DNA for the CDR3 is TGCGCCAGCAGCCAAGATGGGCTAGCGGGGGGGTCAAGAGATACGCAGTATTTT. As protein: CASSQDGLAGGSRDTQYF.

Ten or more counts support this clonotype. V is TRBV12-3 or TRBV12-4 and J is TRBJ2-1, with D possibly matching TRBD2 (5 bases). This CDR3 contains 16 residues. Trimming removed 5 bases at V and 5 bases at J, with 19 bases between. The CDR3 bases are TGTGCCAGCAGTCAGGATCTAGCCCGGCCAAACAATGAGCAGTTCTTC. Translation: CASSQDLARPNNEQFF.